Shown below are 10 T cell receptor beta chains from a single sample sequenced in a study of T cell responses to AZD1222 COVID-19 vaccine. The data were produced by immunoSEQ multiplex PCR, yet TCRdb's version contains in-frame clones alone and is incomplete. The sample shows approximately 70,000 clones, approximately 81% of them seen only once. The sample was peripheral blood, taken on day 0 of AZD1222 vaccination. These receptors all stem from an adult in good health.

This chain uses TRBV27 with TRBJ2-7; no firm D call. V gave up 2 bases and J gave up 6 bases, with 17 bases separating them. Germline lookup yields CDR1 MNHEY and CDR2 SMNVEV (reference sequence). This CDR3 region has 15 residues. CDR3 nucleotide sequence: TGTGCCAGCAGTTTAATAGTGAAGAAAGGGTTCGAGCAGTACTTC. It is translated as CASSLIVKKGFEQYF.

This clone was seen ten or more times. This chain uses TRBV7-3 with TRBJ2-1; TRBD1 matches 7 bases. Germline V gene sequence: CDR1 SGHTA, CDR2 FQGTGA. The CDR3 has 12 residues. J was trimmed by 5 bases and V by 8 bases; bases with no gene match: 3. This CDR3 reads CASGTVNNEQFF. The CDR3 region has the DNA TGTGCCAGCGGGACAGTAAACAATGAGCAGTTCTTC. The entire variable domain, with the rest obtained from reference TRBV7-3 and TRBJ2-1, is as follows: GAGVSQTPSNKVTEKGKYVELRCDPISGHTALYWYRQSLGQGPEFLIYFQGTGAADDSGLPNDRFFAVRPEGSVSTLKIQRTERGDSAVYLCASGTVNNEQFFGPGTRLTVL.

V is TRBV5-4 and J is TRBJ1-6; D uncertain. CDR3 size: 12 residues. CDR1 SGHNT and CDR2 YYREEE come from the germline V gene (reference sequence). Trimming left V 0 bases short and J 11 bases short, with 6 bases between. CDR3 in DNA: TGTGCCAGCAGCTTGGGGAGTCCACCCCTCCACTTT. Translating gives CASSLGSPPLHF.

This clone was observed a few times. The CDR3 loop reads CASSDVFTYEQYF. CDR3 in DNA: TGTGCCAGCAGTGATGTGTTTACCTACGAGCAGTACTTC. The chain has TRBV2 and TRBJ2-7; D is unclear. The CDR3 is 13 residues long. Germline CDR1 reads SNHLY; CDR2 reads FYNNEI. V was pared by 3 bases and J by 2 bases, with 8 bases between.

The rearrangement links TRBV12-5 to TRBJ2-3, with D perhaps TRBD2 (5 bases). Trimming took 4 bases from V and 2 from J, leaving 13 bases between them. The length of the CDR3 is 15 residues. Germline V gives CDR1 LGHNT, CDR2 FRNRAP. This chain's CDR3 is CASGSVAGTTDTQYF. The CDR3 coding sequence is TGTGCTAGTGGTTCGGTCGCGGGTACCACAGATACGCAGTATTTT.

The chain carries TRBV29-1 and TRBJ2-3; 11 positions match TRBD2. This CDR3 is 14 amino acids long. Germline V CDR1 and CDR2: SQVTM, ANQGSEA. J was trimmed by 2 bases and V by 7 bases; bases with no gene match: 5. This chain's CDR3 is CSAVTSGNTDTQYF. CDR3 DNA: TGCAGCGCCGTGACTAGCGGGAACACAGATACGCAGTATTTT.

Only a few counts were recorded for this clone. This chain uses TRBV6-5 with TRBJ1-1; D remains unclear. The CDR3 runs to 13 residues. V was shortened by 4 bases and J by 0 bases, with 6 bases between the two germline ends. Germline CDR1 reads MNHEY; CDR2 reads SVGAGI. The DNA for the CDR3 is TGTGCCAGCAGTTCCGGGGTGAACACTGAAGCTTTCTTT. Translation gives CASSSGVNTEAFF.

This chain joins TRBV25-1 and TRBJ2-7; D is undetermined. Germline CDR1 and CDR2: MGHDK and SYGVNS. With 4 bases removed from V and 3 bases from J, the gap between germline ends came to 19 bases. This CDR3 region has 16 residues. CDR3 bases: TGTGCCAGCAGTGCCCCCCGAGGTTTGATGTGCTACGAGCAGTACTTC. Amino acid sequence: CASSAPRGLMCYEQYF.

J is TRBJ1-2 and V is TRBV6-1; no definite D call. In germline, CDR1 is MNHNS, CDR2 SASEGT. V lost 2 bases, J lost 3 bases, and 10 bases lay in between. CDR3 size: 14 residues. The DNA for the CDR3 is TGTGCCAGCAGTGAACCCCACGGATACTATGGCTACACCTTC. Amino acid sequence: CASSEPHGYYGYTF.

The V gene is TRBV7-9, the J gene TRBJ2-7; 8 nucleotides align to TRBD1. Germline values: CDR1 SEHNR, CDR2 FQNEAQ (reference sequence). This CDR3 comprises 16 residues. V trimming: 2 bases; J trimming: 0 bases; junction bases outside the gene matches: 6. The CDR3 region is CASSLLPGQDSYEQYF. The CDR3 DNA reads TGTGCCAGCAGCTTACTCCCGGGACAGGACTCCTACGAGCAGTACTTC.